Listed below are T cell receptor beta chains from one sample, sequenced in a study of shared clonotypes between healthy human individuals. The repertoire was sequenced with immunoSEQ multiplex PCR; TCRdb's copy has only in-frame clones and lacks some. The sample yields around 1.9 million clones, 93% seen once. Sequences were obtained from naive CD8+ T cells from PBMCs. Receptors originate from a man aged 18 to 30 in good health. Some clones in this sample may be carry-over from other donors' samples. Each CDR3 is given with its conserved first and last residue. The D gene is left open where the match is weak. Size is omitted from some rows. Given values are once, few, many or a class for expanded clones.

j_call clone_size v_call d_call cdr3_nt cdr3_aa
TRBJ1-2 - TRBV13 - TGTGCCAGCAGCCGACAGGACATCTATGGCTACACCTTC CASSRQDIYGYTF
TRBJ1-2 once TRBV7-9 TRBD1 TGTGCCAGCAGCAAGGGACAGGGACCTGAACACTATGGCTACACCTTC CASSKGQGPEHYGYTF
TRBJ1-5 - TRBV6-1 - TGTGCCAGCAGTGAATGGGGGGCGATAAGCAATCAGCCCCAGCATTTT CASSEWGAISNQPQHF
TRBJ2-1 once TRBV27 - TGTGCCAGCAGTTTAGGTGTTTACAATGAGCAGTTCTTC CASSLGVYNEQFF
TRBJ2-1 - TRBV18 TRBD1 TGTGCCAGCTCACCTGGACAGGTTCACTCCTACAATGAGCAGTTCTTC CASSPGQVHSYNEQFF
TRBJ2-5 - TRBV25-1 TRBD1 TGTGCCAGCAGTGTACAGGGGGGACGGCAAGAGACCCAGTACTTC CASSVQGGRQETQYF
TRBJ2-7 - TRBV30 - TGTGCCTGGAGTGACTCAGGCAGGGAGAGCTCCTACGAGCAGTACTTC CAWSDSGRESSYEQYF
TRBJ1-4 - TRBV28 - TGTGCCAGCAGTGTATCCGGGCCAAATGAAAAACTGTTTTTT CASSVSGPNEKLFF
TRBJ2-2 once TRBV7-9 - TGTGCCAGCAGCTTAGCGCTTGGGGAGCTGTTTTTT CASSLALGELFF
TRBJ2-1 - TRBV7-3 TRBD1 TGTGCCAGCAGCTTACTCCGGACAGGGAGCGGGGAGCAGTTCTTC CASSLLRTGSGEQFF
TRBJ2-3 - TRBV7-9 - TGTGCCAGCAGCTCCGGGGCCACAGATACGCAGTATTTT CASSSGATDTQYF
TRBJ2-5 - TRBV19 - TGTGCCAGTAGTCCAAGGGACAACCGTAGGGAGACCCAGTACTTC CASSPRDNRRETQYF
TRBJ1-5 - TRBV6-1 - TGTGCCAGCAGCCCCAGGACAGTCGAAGGTCAGCCCCAGCATTTT CASSPRTVEGQPQHF
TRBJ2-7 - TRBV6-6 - TGTGCCAGCAGTTACTCGAACAGGACCCATGCCTACGAGCAGTACTTC CASSYSNRTHAYEQYF
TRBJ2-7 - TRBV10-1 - TGCGCCAGCAGTGCTAAGGGGGCCTACGAGCAGTACTTC CASSAKGAYEQYF
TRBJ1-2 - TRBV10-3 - TGTGCCATCAGTGAGTCGGCCATTAACTATGGCTACACCTTC CAISESAINYGYTF
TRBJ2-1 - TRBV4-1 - TGCGCCAGCAGCCAAGGCGCTAGCGCCTACAATGAGCAGTTCTTC CASSQGASAYNEQFF
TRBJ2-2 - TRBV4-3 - TGCGCCAGCAGCCAAGATCGGTCCGCCGGGGAGCTGTTTTTT CASSQDRSAGELFF
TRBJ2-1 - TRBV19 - TGTGCCAGTGGGCCCCTTGTGGAGCAGTTCTTC CASGPLVEQFF
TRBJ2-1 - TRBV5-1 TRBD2 TGCGCCAGCAGCTTGGCCGTTTTAGCGGGAGAGCTGAACAATGAGCAGTTCTTC CASSLAVLAGELNNEQFF
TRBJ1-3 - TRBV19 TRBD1 TGTGCCAGTAGCTCCTCGGGACAGGGTCCTGGAAACACCATATATTTT CASSSSGQGPGNTIYF
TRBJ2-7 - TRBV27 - TGTGCCAGCACCGGAACCTACGAGCAGTACTTC CASTGTYEQYF
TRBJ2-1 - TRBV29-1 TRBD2 TGCAGCGTTACCCCACTAGCGGGAGCGTACAATGAGCAGTTCTTC CSVTPLAGAYNEQFF
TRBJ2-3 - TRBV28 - TGTGCCAGCAGTTTGGCAGGGGTAACCTTCACAGATACGCAGTATTTT CASSLAGVTFTDTQYF
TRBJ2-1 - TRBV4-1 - TGCGCCAGCAGCATCACAGACCTCAATGAGCAGTTCTTC CASSITDLNEQFF
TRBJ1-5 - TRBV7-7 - TGTGCCAGCAGCTTAAAAACAGGGCAGGCCCATCAGCCCCAGCATTTT CASSLKTGQAHQPQHF
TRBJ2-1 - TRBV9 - TGTGCCAGCAGCCCCGGGACCGCCCTGCGGGCTGAGCAGTTCTTC CASSPGTALRAEQFF
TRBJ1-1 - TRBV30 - TGTGCCTGGAGTCTTAGGGAGGGAACTGAAGCTTTCTTT CAWSLREGTEAFF
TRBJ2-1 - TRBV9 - TGTGCCAGCAGCGTAGTAGGCCGGGTCAACAATGAGCAGTTCTTC CASSVVGRVNNEQFF
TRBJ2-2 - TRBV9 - TGTGCCAGCAGCGCCGAGCCCGGGGGGCCCACCGGGGAGCTGTTTTTT CASSAEPGGPTGELFF
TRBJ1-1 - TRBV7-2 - TGTGCCAGCAGCTTACGGGAGGGTTTATCTGAAGCTTTCTTT CASSLREGLSEAFF
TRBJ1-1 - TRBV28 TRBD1 TGTGCCAGCAGGGCCCGCAGGGGGATTACTGAAGCTTTCTTT CASRARRGITEAFF
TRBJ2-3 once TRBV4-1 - TGCGCCAGCAGCCAAGATCACCCTAGTGCAGATACGCAGTATTTT CASSQDHPSADTQYF
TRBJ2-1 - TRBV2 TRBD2 TGTGCCAGCAGTGAACTAGCGGGAAGAGTCAATGAGCAGTTCTTC CASSELAGRVNEQFF
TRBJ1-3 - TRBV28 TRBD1 TGTGCCAGCAGTCTCGACAGGGGGCGCTCTGGAAACACCATATATTTT CASSLDRGRSGNTIYF
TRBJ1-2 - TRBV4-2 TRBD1 TGTGCCAGCAGCCGGACCGGGACAGGGTATGGCTACACCTTC CASSRTGTGYGYTF
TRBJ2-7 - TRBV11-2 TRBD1 TGTGCCAGCGGGACAGGGGTCGAGCAGTACTTC CASGTGVEQYF
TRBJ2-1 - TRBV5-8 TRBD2 TGTGCCAGCAGCCGGACTAGCGGGAGTGGAGATGAGCAGTTCTTC CASSRTSGSGDEQFF
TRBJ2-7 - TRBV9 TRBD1 TGTGCCAGCAGCGTAGGGGACAGTCGGTACGAGCAGTACTTC CASSVGDSRYEQYF
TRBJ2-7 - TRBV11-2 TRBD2 TGTGCCAGCAGCTTAGGAGCGGGGCCCTACGAGCAGTACTTC CASSLGAGPYEQYF
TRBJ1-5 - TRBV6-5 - TGTGCCAGCAGTTATTGGCAGGCCCACGGACAGCCCCAGCATTTT CASSYWQAHGQPQHF
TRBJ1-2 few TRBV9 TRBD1 TGTGCCAGCAGCTCCTGGGACAGCTATGGCTACACCTTC CASSSWDSYGYTF
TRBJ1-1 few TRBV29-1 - TGCAGCGTTGGATCGAACACTGAAGCTTTCTTT CSVGSNTEAFF